This passage covers 27 T cell receptor beta chains from one sample sequenced in a study of CD8+ T cells in alopecia areata (dated by TCRdb to between 2017 and 2018). In the paper's terms, the time point label means: 24 weeks on oral tofacitinib. Interpreted using the paper, the treatment or condition label stands for: oral pan-JAK inhibitor, 5-10 mg twice daily. The receptor library was made with the immunoSEQ multiplex PCR assay. To provide template for TCR sequencing, every sample had RNA extracted and reverse transcribed into cDNA. TCRdb limited this immuneACCESS table to in-frame rearrangements with V and J called. A share of clones is missing; checked studies link under half to unresolved V genes, and the rest is unexplained. The sample table lists about 290,000 clones, about three fifths of them with a count of one. The ten largest clonotypes hold less than 2% of the sample. The sequenced sample was CD4+ T cells sorted from blood, obtained at week 24, from a patient treated with tofacitinib. The receptors originated from a human donor with alopecia areata.

This chain connects TRBV30 to TRBJ1-1; 7 bases map to TRBD1. Germline CDR1 and CDR2: GTSNPN and SVGIG (reference sequence). With V trimmed by 2 bases and J by 7 bases, 7 bases remained unmatched. This CDR3 is built from 13 residues. In DNA form, the CDR3 reads TGTGCCTGGAGTCGTGGGACAGACTTTGAAGCTTTCTTT. Protein sequence: CAWSRGTDFEAFF.

The chain is built from TRBV15 and TRBJ2-3; TRBD2 aligns across 11 bases. CDR3 length: 16 amino acids. Germline CDR1 LNHNV, CDR2 YYDKDF (reference sequence). The J segment lost 6 bases and the V segment lost 6 bases, leaving 11 bases of the junction unmatched. The CDR3 loop is CATRGLAGGLTDTQYF. The CDR3 DNA sequence: TGTGCCACCAGGGGGCTAGCGGGGGGTCTCACGGATACGCAGTATTTT.

The J gene is TRBJ2-7, the V gene TRBV5-1, with 7 bases lining up with TRBD1. CDR1 is SGHRS, CDR2 YFSETQ, per germline. This CDR3 is built from 13 residues. The V segment lost 4 bases and the J segment 5 bases; nucleotides outside the gene matches: 6. CDR3 nucleotide sequence: TGCGCCAGCAGCAACAGGGGACCGGACGAGCAGTACTTC. It specifies CASSNRGPDEQYF.

The V call is TRBV6-5, the J call TRBJ1-2; 9 nucleotides line up with TRBD1. CDR1 is MNHEY, CDR2 SVGAGI, per germline. Trimming removed 1 base from V and 8 bases from J; junction bases left unmatched: 5. There are 14 residues in the CDR3. The CDR3 sequence: CASSYWTGEKGYTF. In nucleotides, the CDR3 is TGTGCCAGCAGTTACTGGACAGGGGAGAAAGGCTACACCTTC.

This chain links TRBV29-1 with TRBJ2-4; D may be TRBD1 (5 bases). From germline, CDR1 is SQVTM and CDR2 ANQGSEA. V lost 4 bases to trimming and J lost 0 bases, with 19 bases between them. The CDR3 contains 17 residues. The CDR3 DNA sequence: TGCAGCGTTGGGTTTGTAGGACACATAATAGCCAAAAACATTCAGTACTTC. Translation gives CSVGFVGHIIAKNIQYF.

The chain joins TRBV30 to TRBJ2-7, with 7 bases aligning to TRBD1. This CDR3 has 14 amino acids. V was clipped by 2 bases and J by 2 bases; unmatched bases: 6. Germline lookup yields CDR1 GTSNPN and CDR2 SVGIG (reference sequence). The CDR3 reads CAWSRTGQTYEQYF. The DNA for the CDR3 is TGTGCCTGGAGTCGGACGGGACAGACCTACGAGCAGTACTTC.

This sequence joins TRBV5-4 and TRBJ2-5; TRBD1 might be the D (6 bases). Germline CDR1 and CDR2: SGHNT and YYREEE (reference sequence). V gave up 5 bases and J gave up 3 bases, with 11 bases separating them. CDR3 length: 13 amino acids. CDR3 bases: TGTGCCAGCAGATGGGCAGGGGAAGAGACCCAGTACTTC. It specifies CASRWAGEETQYF. The full variable domain, in which reference TRBV5-4 and TRBJ2-5 provide the parts outside the CDR3, is ETGVTQSPTHLIKTRGQQVTLRCSSQSGHNTVSWYQQALGQGPQFIFQYYREEENGRGNFPPRFSGLQFPNYSSELNVNALELDDSALYLCASRWAGEETQYFGPGTRLLVL.

The chain uses TRBV29-1 and TRBJ2-1, with TRBD1 identical over 9 bases. The CDR3 loop spans 15 amino acids. Germline V lookup: CDR1 SQVTM, CDR2 ANQGSEA. V lost 4 bases to trimming and J lost 6 bases; unmatched junction nucleotides: 10. This chain's CDR3 is CSVGVSTGGSNEQFF. As DNA, the CDR3 is TGCAGCGTTGGTGTCTCAACAGGGGGCTCCAATGAGCAGTTCTTC.

With respect to this clone: Within the sample, other DNA sequences also encode this same CDR3. The genes are TRBV4-3 and TRBJ2-7; D gene ambiguous. The CDR3 is 13 residues long. In germline, CDR1 is LGHNA, CDR2 YSLEER. V shed 0 bases and J shed 2 bases, with 5 bases lying between them. CDR3 residues: CASSQDGTYEQYF. The CDR3 DNA reads TGCGCCAGCAGCCAAGACGGCACCTACGAGCAGTACTTC.

A single count supports this clone. The J gene is TRBJ1-1, the V gene TRBV7-9, with unresolved D. CDR1 is SEHNR, CDR2 FQNEAQ, per germline (reference sequence). Between the trimmed V and J ends, which lost 3 bases and 5 bases, there was a span of 7 bases. CDR3 length: 12 amino acids. The CDR3 coding sequence is TGTGCCAGCAGCTTGGTGAGGACTGAAGCTTTCTTT. Translating it yields CASSLVRTEAFF. The variable domain in full, completed from reference TRBV7-9 and TRBJ1-1, reads DTGVSQNPRHKITKRGQNVTFRCDPISEHNRLYWYRQTLGQGPEFLTYFQNEAQLEKSRLLSDRFSAERPKGSFSTLEIQRTEQGDSAMYLCASSLVRTEAFFGQGTRLTVV.

This chain connects TRBV9 to TRBJ2-7; 9 bases are shared with TRBD1. V was clipped by 0 bases and J by 5 bases; unmatched bases: 0. This CDR3 has 13 amino acids. Per germline, CDR1 SGDLS and CDR2 YYNGEE. Here the CDR3 reads CASSVGTGDEQYF. In DNA, the CDR3 is TGTGCCAGCAGCGTAGGGACAGGGGACGAGCAGTACTTC.

This clone has just a few counts. This chain connects TRBV7-2 to TRBJ1-2; 7 nucleotides line up with TRBD1. Per the germline V gene, CDR1 is SGHTA and CDR2 is FQGNSA. The CDR3 covers 15 residues. The J segment lost 8 bases and the V segment lost 4 bases, leaving 13 bases of the junction unmatched. The CDR3 DNA sequence: TGTGCCAGCAGCTACGACAGGGAGCATCTGGGCGGCTACACCTTC. Protein: CASSYDREHLGGYTF.

The chain links TRBV13 to TRBJ2-7; D is undetermined. Germline V gene sequence: CDR1 PRHDT, CDR2 FYEKMQ (reference sequence). V lost 1 base and J 3 bases, leaving 10 bases between the germline ends. The CDR3 has 14 amino acids. CDR3 loop: CASSLVHSHYEQYF. In nucleotides, the CDR3 is TGTGCCAGCAGCTTAGTCCACAGCCACTACGAGCAGTACTTC.

The CDR3 loop is CASSPTQGASYEQYF. The CDR3 nucleotides are TGTGCCAGCAGTCCTACACAGGGGGCTTCCTACGAGCAGTACTTC. The chain links TRBV6-6 to TRBJ2-7; 9 bases align to TRBD1. Losses at the gene ends were 5 bases for V and 1 base for J; bases not matched to a gene: 6. This CDR3 has 15 amino acids. Germline CDR1 reads MNHNY; CDR2 reads SVGAGI (reference sequence).

This chain connects TRBV28 to TRBJ2-7, with no clear D. Trimming removed 2 bases at V and 4 bases at J, with 12 bases between. Per the germline V gene, CDR1 is MDHEN and CDR2 is SYDVKM. The CDR3 is made up of 14 amino acids. The CDR3 sequence: CASSLPPKVYEQYF. CDR3 DNA sequence: TGTGCCAGCAGTTTACCCCCGAAAGTATACGAGCAGTACTTC.

The chain recombines TRBV30 with TRBJ1-1; D may be TRBD1 (5 bases). This CDR3 is 15 amino acids long. V dropped 0 bases and J dropped 10 bases, with 21 bases sitting between them. Germline V lookup: CDR1 GTSNPN, CDR2 SVGIG (reference sequence). CDR3 residues: CAWSVPRANGGGAFF. CDR3 sequence (DNA): TGTGCCTGGAGTGTACCAAGGGCAAACGGCGGGGGAGCTTTCTTT.

The chain carries TRBV7-2 and TRBJ2-3, with D possibly being TRBD2 (5 bases). The CDR3 runs to 16 residues. Trimming took 5 bases from V and 2 from J, leaving 17 bases between them. In germline, CDR1 is SGHTA, CDR2 FQGNSA. CDR3 residues: CASSPGSGMITDTQYF. Written as DNA, the CDR3 is TGTGCCAGCAGCCCCGGTTCGGGGATGATCACAGATACGCAGTATTTT. Looking up the rest from reference TRBV7-2 and TRBJ2-3 gives the full variable domain: GAGVSQSPSNKVTEKGKDVELRCDPISGHTALYWYRQSLGQGLEFLIYFQGNSAPDKSGLPSDRFSAERTGGSVSTLTIQRTQQEDSAVYLCASSPGSGMITDTQYFGPGTRLTVL.

This sequence joins TRBV5-1 and TRBJ1-1; 7 bases fit TRBD1. Looked up from germline, CDR1 is SGHRS and CDR2 is YFSETQ. The CDR3 loop spans 14 amino acids. With V trimmed by 7 bases and J by 0 bases, 6 bases remained unmatched. CDR3 sequence: CASGQVNMNTEAFF. The CDR3 nucleotides are TGCGCCAGCGGACAGGTAAACATGAACACTGAAGCTTTCTTT.

This sequence joins TRBV29-1 and TRBJ1-1; D gene uncertain. Germline CDR1 is SQVTM and CDR2 is ANQGSEA. The CDR3 is made up of 13 amino acids. V gave up 5 bases and J gave up 1 base, with 11 bases separating them. CDR3 DNA: TGCAGCGTTACGGACTTAAAGAACACTGAAGCTTTCTTT. It codes for CSVTDLKNTEAFF.

This chain joins TRBV7-8 and TRBJ2-7; perhaps D is TRBD1 or TRBD2 (5 bases each). The V gene lost 3 bases and the J gene lost 4 bases, with 13 bases spanning the gap. This CDR3 has 14 amino acids. Germline V gives CDR1 SGHVS, CDR2 FQNEAQ. DNA for the CDR3: TGTGCCAGCAGCTTCCGGGACCGAGGATACGAGCAGTACTTC. It yields the protein CASSFRDRGYEQYF.

The chain couples TRBV14 to TRBJ1-6, with TRBD1 matching over 10 bases. The trim removed 1 base at V and 9 bases at J, leaving 3 bases unmatched. The CDR3 loop spans 15 amino acids. Germline lookup yields CDR1 SGHDN and CDR2 FVKESK. The CDR3 DNA sequence: TGTGCCAGCAGCCAAGGGACAGGGGGACCTTCACCCCTCCACTTT. This sequence encodes CASSQGTGGPSPLHF.

The chain links TRBV30 to TRBJ1-4; TRBD1 matches 7 bases. Germline V gene sequence: CDR1 GTSNPN, CDR2 SVGIG (reference sequence). The CDR3 runs 14 residues. V lost 2 bases to trimming and J lost 13 bases; unmatched junction nucleotides: 13. CDR3 DNA sequence: TGTGCCTGGAGTCCCGGGACAGTTCATGGAGGACTGTTTTTT. Protein: CAWSPGTVHGGLFF.

This clone was recorded a few times. V gene TRBV10-3 combines with J gene TRBJ1-5; tentative D call: TRBD1 (6 bases). V lost 10 bases, J lost 0 bases, and 19 bases lay in between. In germline, CDR1 is ENHRY, CDR2 SYGVKD. The CDR3 is 16 residues long. CDR3 loop: CATEDSHKNSNQPQHF. The CDR3, as DNA: TGTGCCACAGAGGACAGCCACAAAAATAGCAATCAGCCCCAGCATTTT.

This clone was seen a handful of times. CDR3 protein: CSALSGRAGGFYGYTF. The CDR3 DNA follows: TGCAGCGCCCTAAGCGGTAGGGCCGGAGGGTTCTATGGCTACACCTTC. V and J are TRBV29-1 and TRBJ1-2, with D uncertain. Trimming pared 7 bases from V and 4 bases from J, leaving 25 bases between. Germline V lookup: CDR1 SQVTM, CDR2 ANQGSEA. CDR3 length equals 16 residues.

The chain carries TRBV2 and TRBJ2-1, with 14 bases fitting TRBD2. Per the germline V gene, CDR1 is SNHLY and CDR2 is FYNNEI. Trimming at V came to 8 bases and at J to 7 bases, leaving 1 base not matched to a gene. This CDR3 has 13 amino acids. Here the CDR3 reads CASRLAGGNEQFF. The DNA of the CDR3 is TGTGCCAGCCGACTAGCGGGGGGGAATGAGCAGTTCTTC.

The chain recombines TRBV4-1 with TRBJ2-4; D is unresolved. V lost 0 bases and J 7 bases, leaving 13 bases between the germline ends. This CDR3 region has 15 residues. Germline V gene sequence: CDR1 MGHRA, CDR2 YSYEKL. The CDR3 DNA reads as TGCGCCAGCAGCCAAGATCGAAGGGATGGGAACATTCAGTACTTC. This encodes CASSQDRRDGNIQYF.

This clone was observed a single time. The chain joins TRBV5-6 to TRBJ1-2, with a possible D match to TRBD1 (6 bases). CDR3 size: 15 residues. Germline V CDR1 and CDR2: SGHDT, YYEEEE. Trimming left V 1 base short and J 7 bases short, with 17 bases between. Written as DNA, the CDR3 is TGTGCCAGCAGCTTGATGTTGGGGGCGAGCACTGGCTACACCTTC. Its translation: CASSLMLGASTGYTF. The full variable domain, completed using reference TRBV5-6 and TRBJ1-2, is DAGVTQSPTHLIKTRGQQVTLRCSPKSGHDTVSWYQQALGQGPQFIFQYYEEEERQRGNFPDRFSGHQFPNYSSELNVNALLLGDSALYLCASSLMLGASTGYTFGSGTRLTVV.